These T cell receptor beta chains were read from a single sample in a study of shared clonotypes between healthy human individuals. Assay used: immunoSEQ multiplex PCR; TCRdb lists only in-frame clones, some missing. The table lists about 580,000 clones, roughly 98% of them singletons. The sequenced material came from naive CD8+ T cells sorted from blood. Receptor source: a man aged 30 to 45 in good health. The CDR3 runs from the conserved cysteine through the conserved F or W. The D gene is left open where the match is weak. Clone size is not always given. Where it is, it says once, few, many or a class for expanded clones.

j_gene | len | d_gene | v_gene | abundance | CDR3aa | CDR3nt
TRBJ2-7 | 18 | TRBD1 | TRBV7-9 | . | CASSLNPGQGVSGYEQYF | TGTGCCAGCAGCTTAAACCCGGGACAGGGCGTTTCGGGCTACGAGCAGTACTTC
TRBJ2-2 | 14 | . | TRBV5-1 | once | CASSSDVNTGELFF | TGCGCCAGCAGCTCAGACGTTAACACCGGGGAGCTGTTTTTT
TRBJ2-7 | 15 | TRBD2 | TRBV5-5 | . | CASSLGTRNSYEQYF | TGTGCCAGCAGCTTGGGGACTAGAAATTCCTACGAGCAGTACTTC
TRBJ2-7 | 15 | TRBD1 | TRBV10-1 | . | CASSDTGTGPYEQYF | TGCGCCAGCAGTGATACCGGGACAGGGCCCTACGAGCAGTACTTC
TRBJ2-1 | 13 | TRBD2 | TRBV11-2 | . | CASAGGVYNEQFF | TGTGCCAGCGCCGGGGGGGTCTACAATGAGCAGTTCTTC
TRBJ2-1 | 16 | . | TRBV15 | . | CATSRDRRGLSNEQFF | TGTGCCACCAGCAGAGATCGTCGGGGGTTGAGCAATGAGCAGTTCTTC
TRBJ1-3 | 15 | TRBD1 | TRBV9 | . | CASSVGQGIGNTIYF | TGTGCCAGCAGCGTAGGACAGGGTATCGGAAACACCATATATTTT
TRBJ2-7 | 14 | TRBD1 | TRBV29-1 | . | CSVARQGDGYEQYF | TGCAGCGTAGCAAGACAGGGCGATGGCTACGAGCAGTACTTC
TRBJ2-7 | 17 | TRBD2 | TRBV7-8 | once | CASSETSGSPGAYEQYF | TGTGCCAGCAGCGAGACTAGCGGGAGCCCCGGGGCCTACGAGCAGTACTTC
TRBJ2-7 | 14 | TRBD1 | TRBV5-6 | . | CASSPGQGGYEQYF | TGTGCCAGCAGCCCCGGACAGGGTGGGTACGAGCAGTACTTC
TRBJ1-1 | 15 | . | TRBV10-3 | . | CAISESIVGKAEAFF | TGTGCCATCAGTGAGTCGATAGTAGGGAAGGCTGAAGCTTTCTTT
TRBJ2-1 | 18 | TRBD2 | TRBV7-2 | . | CASSLGLAGLGRYGEQFF | TGTGCCAGCAGCCTGGGACTAGCGGGTCTGGGTCGGTACGGTGAGCAGTTCTTC
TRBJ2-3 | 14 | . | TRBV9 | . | CASSVEDSTDTQYF | TGTGCCAGCAGCGTAGAGGACTCCACAGATACGCAGTATTTT
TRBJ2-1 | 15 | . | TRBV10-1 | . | CASSDFGVSPNEQFF | TGCGCCAGCAGTGATTTTGGGGTTAGCCCCAATGAGCAGTTCTTC
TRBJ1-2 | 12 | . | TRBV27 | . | CASSNYRDGYTF | TGTGCCAGCAGTAACTACAGGGATGGCTACACCTTC
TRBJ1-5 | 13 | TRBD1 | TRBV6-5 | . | CATRQGVSQPQHF | TGTGCCACCCGACAGGGGGTGAGTCAGCCCCAGCATTTT
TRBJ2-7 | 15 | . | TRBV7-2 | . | CASSSPGGTAEEQYF | TGTGCCAGCAGCTCCCCCGGCGGAACCGCTGAGGAGCAGTACTTC